The 9 T cell receptor beta chains in this list originate from one sample, sequenced in a study of long-term antiretroviral therapy in people with HIV (dated by TCRdb to the early 2020s). The immunoSEQ hsTCRB v3.0 assay was used at survey level resolution to sequence the TRB variable region. TCRdb obtained this table from immuneACCESS and retained in-frame rearrangements with V and J assigned. These tables miss some clones; where compared with another copy, unresolved V genes account for less than half of the shortfall, and the remainder is unexplained. Across this sample there are about 28,000 clones, with 65% to 85% seen only once. The ten most abundant clones make up 6.2% of the sample. The sample here was unsorted PBMCs, taken 0.4 years after starting antiretroviral therapy. The source of these receptors is a man aged 18-30 years with HIV.

This chain connects TRBV7-2 to TRBJ2-7, with 8 bases that match TRBD1. The CDR3 loop spans 14 amino acids. J lost 1 base, V lost 1 base, and 0 bases had no gene match. Germline lookup yields CDR1 SGHTA and CDR2 FQGNSA. The CDR3 protein is CASSLGTGSYEQYF. In DNA form, the CDR3 reads TGTGCCAGCAGCTTAGGGACAGGGTCCTACGAGCAGTACTTC.

As DNA, the CDR3 is TGTGCCAGCAGTTCCATGGACAGAACCACCGGGGAGCTGTTTTTT. Translation: CASSSMDRTTGELFF. This chain uses TRBV28 with TRBJ2-2; D might be TRBD1 (6 bases). Trimming removed 4 bases at V and 4 bases at J, with 13 bases between. The CDR3 sequence is 15 residues long. Germline CDR1 and CDR2: MDHEN and SYDVKM.

J is TRBJ2-1 and V is TRBV28; 9 positions agree with TRBD2. Losses at the gene ends were 7 bases for V and 7 bases for J; bases not matched to a gene: 14. The CDR3 runs 16 residues. Germline V gene data show CDR1 as MDHEN and CDR2 as SYDVKM. The CDR3 region is CASNLAGTSRSNEQFF. Written as DNA, the CDR3 is TGTGCCAGCAACCTAGCCGGGACTAGCAGAAGTAATGAGCAGTTCTTC.

V is TRBV5-1 and J is TRBJ2-1; D not resolved. Per germline, CDR1 SGHRS and CDR2 YFSETQ. This CDR3 is 14 amino acids long. Trimming cost V 0 bases and J 6 bases, with 10 bases left between them. CDR3 in amino acids: CASSLAPAGNEQFF. CDR3 DNA: TGCGCCAGCAGCTTGGCCCCGGCAGGCAATGAGCAGTTCTTC.

In nucleotides, the CDR3 is TGCGCCAGCAGCCAAGATTGGACGGGAGTAGGAGAGACCCAGTACTTC. Encoded protein: CASSQDWTGVGETQYF. The genes are TRBV4-3 and TRBJ2-5; maybe TRBD2 (6 bases). Trimming pared 0 bases from V and 4 bases from J, leaving 15 bases between. The germline V gene encodes CDR1 LGHNA and CDR2 YSLEER. The CDR3 consists of 16 residues.

The rearrangement links TRBV28 to TRBJ2-3; TRBD1 matches at 10 bases. J lost 3 bases, V lost 3 bases, and 3 bases had no gene match. The germline V gene has CDR1 MDHEN and CDR2 SYDVKM. This CDR3 is built from 15 residues. CDR3 DNA: TGTGCCAGCAGTTTCGGGACAGGGGTTACAGATACGCAGTATTTT. Amino acid sequence: CASSFGTGVTDTQYF.

This chain links TRBV7-8 with TRBJ2-7, with 7 bases matching TRBD1. Germline loops: CDR1 SGHVS, CDR2 FQNEAQ. V dropped 4 bases and J dropped 0; count of bases not matched to a gene: 9. This CDR3 spans 16 amino acids. CDR3 nucleotides: TGTGCCAGCAGCTACTACAGGGGACAATACTCCTACGAGCAGTACTTC. It translates to CASSYYRGQYSYEQYF.

V gene TRBV27 combines with J gene TRBJ2-7; D unclear. V was clipped by 5 bases and J by 2 bases, with 13 bases between them. The CDR3 totals 14 residues. Germline-derived CDR1 and CDR2 are MNHEY and SMNVEV (reference sequence). CDR3 region: CASSPKDLTYEQYF. The CDR3 nucleotides read TGTGCCAGCAGTCCTAAGGACCTTACCTACGAGCAGTACTTC.

The V gene is TRBV11-2, the J gene TRBJ2-7; 12 bases agree with TRBD1. Germline V lookup: CDR1 SGHAT, CDR2 FQNNGV. Trimming removed 6 bases from V and 2 bases from J; junction bases left unmatched: 8. There are 16 residues in the CDR3. CDR3 sequence reads: CASSFRGQGAAYEQYF. CDR3 DNA: TGTGCCAGCAGTTTTAGGGGACAGGGGGCGGCCTACGAGCAGTACTTC. The full variable domain, completed using reference TRBV11-2 and TRBJ2-7, is EAGVAQSPRYKIIEKRQSVAFWCNPISGHATLYWYQQILGQGPKLLIQFQNNGVVDDSQLPKDRFSAERLKGVDSTLKIQPAKLEDSAVYLCASSFRGQGAAYEQYFGPGTRLTVT.